This T cell receptor beta chain was sequenced for a study of patients and donors after allogeneic stem cell transplantation (dated by TCRdb to about 2020). Details on this clonotype: Its antigen is currently not known. Base qualities were left out, and no much larger clone turns up one base away.

CDR1 and CDR2 were assigned from the germline V gene as SGHVS and FQNEAQ. From the cysteine up to the phenylalanine, the CDR3 has a length of 13 residues. Only CDR3 DNA is held: 39 bases, read in frame from base 1. A distance of 8 bases separates the germline ends of V and J, which lose 4 bases and 1 base respectively. The library was obtained by RT-PCR. Sequencing instrument: NextSeq 550. Using fastp trimming at Q25 and MiXCR clonotype assembly, TCRdb reanalyzed the public sequencing data and kept in-frame beta chains. Records with the same CDR3 protein are collapsed into one entry carrying the most frequent genes and DNA. The sample profile shows roughly 250,000 distinct CDR3 sequences; 13% to 15% of them were found once. Jointly, the top ten make up under 14% of the sample.

Sequenced: blood, either unsorted or a sorted T cell fraction (not recorded which). This sequence uses TRBV7-8 and TRBJ2-7; no D segment can be confidently identified. This TCR was sampled from a human donor who was either an allogeneic HSCT recipient or a stem cell or donor lymphocyte infusion donor (not recorded which). It is not recorded whose cells these are; they may come from a transplant donor. The CDR3 in this case is CASSSTASYEQYF. Read as DNA, the sequence is TGTGCCAGCAGCTCGACTGCTTCCTACGAGCAGTACTTC.